One sample yielded the 2 T cell receptor beta chains listed below, sequenced in a study of blood T cell repertoires in COVID-19. Measured with immunoSEQ multiplex PCR; TCRdb has only the in-frame clones, and not every one. The sample has about 240,000 clones; roughly 90% are singletons. The sample consisted of peripheral blood. All receptors come from a man aged 60 to 75 who had recovered from COVID-19.

In its sample, this clone was seen a few times. V is TRBV3-1 (or the pseudogene TRBV3-2) and J is TRBJ1-2, with TRBD1 matching 8 bases. The germline gives CDR1 LGHDT, CDR2 YNNKEL (reference sequence). This CDR3 is 13 amino acids long. V was clipped by 7 bases and J by 8 bases; unmatched bases: 9. For the CDR3, the DNA is TGTGCCAGCAAGGGACAGGCGGCTTCGGGCTACACCTTC. Translated, it gives CASKGQAASGYTF.

This chain joins TRBV19 and TRBJ1-5; the match to TRBD1 covers 8 bases. The CDR3 has 15 residues. Germline values: CDR1 LNHDA, CDR2 SQIVND (reference sequence). V gave up 6 bases and J gave up 5 bases; unmatched junction bases: 9. CDR3 sequence reads: CASSQPGQDYQPQHF. CDR3 DNA: TGTGCCAGTAGCCAGCCGGGACAGGATTATCAGCCCCAGCATTTT.